This paragraph reports one T cell receptor (beta chain). The target antigen is unknown. This sample stems from a study of identical twins. Each CDR3 protein gets one entry after TCRdb re-called the 5' RACE reads with MiXCR. This repertoire shows more than 1.5 million distinct CDR3 sequences, under 35% found once; its top ten account for over 0.25%. CDR1 and CDR2 (germline): SGHRS, YFSETQ. Trimming took 4 bases from V and 8 from J, leaving 18 bases between them. The length of the CDR3 is 15 residues. General study points: Analyses of zero insertions could be partly confounded by invariant MAIT and iNKT cells. Models, which agreed with sharing between unrelated individuals, nonetheless underestimated the out-of-frame TCR alpha sharing seen in monozygotic twins.

Each donor was a healthy Caucasian. The specimen sequenced was cord blood. This chain links TRBV5-1 with TRBJ1-4; maybe TRBD1 (6 bases). The TCR comes from a newborn girl in good health. The CDR3 sequence: CASSRKGDRGEKLFF. The CDR3 bases are TGCGCCAGCAGCCGTAAGGGGGACCGGGGGGAAAAACTGTTTTTT.